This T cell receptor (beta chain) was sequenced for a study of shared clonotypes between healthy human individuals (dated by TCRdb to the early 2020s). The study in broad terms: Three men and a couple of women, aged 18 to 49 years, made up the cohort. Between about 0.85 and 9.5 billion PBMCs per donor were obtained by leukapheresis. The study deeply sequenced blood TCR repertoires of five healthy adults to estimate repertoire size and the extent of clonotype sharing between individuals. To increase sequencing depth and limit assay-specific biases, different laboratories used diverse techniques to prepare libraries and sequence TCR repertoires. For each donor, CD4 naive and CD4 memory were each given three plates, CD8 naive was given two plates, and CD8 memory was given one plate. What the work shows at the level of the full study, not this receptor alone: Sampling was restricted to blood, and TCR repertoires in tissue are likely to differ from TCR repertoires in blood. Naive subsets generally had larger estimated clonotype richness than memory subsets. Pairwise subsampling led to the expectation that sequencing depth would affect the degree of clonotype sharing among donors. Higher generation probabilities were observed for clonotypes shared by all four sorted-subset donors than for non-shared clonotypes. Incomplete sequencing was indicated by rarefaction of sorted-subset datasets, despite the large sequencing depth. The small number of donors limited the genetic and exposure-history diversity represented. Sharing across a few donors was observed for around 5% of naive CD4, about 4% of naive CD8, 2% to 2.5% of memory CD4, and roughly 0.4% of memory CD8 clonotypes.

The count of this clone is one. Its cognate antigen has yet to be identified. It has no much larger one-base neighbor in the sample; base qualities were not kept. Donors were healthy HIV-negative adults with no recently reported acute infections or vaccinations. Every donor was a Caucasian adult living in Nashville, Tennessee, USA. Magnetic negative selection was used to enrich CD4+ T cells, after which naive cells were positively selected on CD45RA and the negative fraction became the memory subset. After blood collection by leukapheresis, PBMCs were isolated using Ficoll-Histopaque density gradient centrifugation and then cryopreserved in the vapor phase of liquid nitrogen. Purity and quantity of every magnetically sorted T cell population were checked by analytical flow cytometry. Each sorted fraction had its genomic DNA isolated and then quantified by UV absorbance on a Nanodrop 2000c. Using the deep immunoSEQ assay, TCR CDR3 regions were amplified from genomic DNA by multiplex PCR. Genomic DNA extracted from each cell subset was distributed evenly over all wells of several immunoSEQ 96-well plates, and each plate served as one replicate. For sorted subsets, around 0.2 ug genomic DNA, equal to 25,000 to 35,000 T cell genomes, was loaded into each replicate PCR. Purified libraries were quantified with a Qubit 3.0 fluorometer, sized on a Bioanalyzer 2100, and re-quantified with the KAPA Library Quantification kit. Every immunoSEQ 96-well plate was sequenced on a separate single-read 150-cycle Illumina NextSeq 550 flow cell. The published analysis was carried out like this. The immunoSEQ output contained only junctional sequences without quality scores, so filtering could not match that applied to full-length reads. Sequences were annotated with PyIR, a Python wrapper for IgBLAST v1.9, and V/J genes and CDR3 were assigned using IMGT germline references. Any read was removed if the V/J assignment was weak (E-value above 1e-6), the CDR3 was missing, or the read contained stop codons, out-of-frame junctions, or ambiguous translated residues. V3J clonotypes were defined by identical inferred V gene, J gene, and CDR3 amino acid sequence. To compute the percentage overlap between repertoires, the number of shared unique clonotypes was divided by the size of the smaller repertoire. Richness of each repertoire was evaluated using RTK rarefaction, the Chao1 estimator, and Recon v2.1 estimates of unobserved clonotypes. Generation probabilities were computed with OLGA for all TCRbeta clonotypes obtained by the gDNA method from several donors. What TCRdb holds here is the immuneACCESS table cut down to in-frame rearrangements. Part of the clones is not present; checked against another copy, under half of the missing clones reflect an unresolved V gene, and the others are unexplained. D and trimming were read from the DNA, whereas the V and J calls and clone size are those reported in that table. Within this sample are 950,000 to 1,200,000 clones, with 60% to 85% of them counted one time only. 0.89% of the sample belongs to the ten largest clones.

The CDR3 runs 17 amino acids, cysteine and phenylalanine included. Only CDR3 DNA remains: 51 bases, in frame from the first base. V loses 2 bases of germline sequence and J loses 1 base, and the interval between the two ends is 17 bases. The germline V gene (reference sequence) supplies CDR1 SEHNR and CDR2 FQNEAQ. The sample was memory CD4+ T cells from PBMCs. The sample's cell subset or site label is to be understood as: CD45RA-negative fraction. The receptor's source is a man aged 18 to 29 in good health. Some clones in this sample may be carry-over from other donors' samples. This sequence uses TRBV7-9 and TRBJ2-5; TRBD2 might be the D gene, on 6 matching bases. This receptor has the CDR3 CASSLFLSPGLQETQYF. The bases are TGTGCCAGCAGCTTATTTCTATCTCCGGGACTCCAAGAGACCCAGTACTTC.